This record concerns one T cell receptor (beta chain) sequence. This sample is part of a study of blood T cell repertoires in COVID-19. About the research overall: Samples came from the United States, Italy and Spain, spanning acute and convalescent COVID-19.

Method: immunoSEQ multiplex PCR; TCRdb's copy keeps in-frame clones and lacks some. The top ten hold more than 0.85% of the sample, which has over 300,000 clones, approximately 88% seen once. The sample comprised PBMCs or T cells enriched from blood (not recorded which). The origin of this receptor is a woman younger than 45 with acute COVID-19.

CDR3 in DNA: TGCGCCAGCAGCCTACCAGGGTCAGGAACAGATACGCAGTATTTT. Translation: CASSLPGSGTDTQYF. The J gene is TRBJ2-3, the V gene TRBV5-1; tentatively, D is TRBD1 (5 bases). V lost 4 bases to trimming and J lost 3 bases, with 15 bases between them. Germline V gene data show CDR1 as SGHRS and CDR2 as YFSETQ. This CDR3 spans 15 amino acids. Supplemented by reference TRBV5-1 and TRBJ2-3, the full variable domain reads KAGVTQTPRYLIKTRGQQVTLSCSPISGHRSVSWYQQTPGQGLQFLFEYFSETQRNKGNFPGRFSGRQFSNSRSEMNVSTLELGDSALYLCASSLPGSGTDTQYFGPGTRLTVL.